A single sample gave rise to the 29 T cell receptor beta chains below, sequenced in a study of shared clonotypes between healthy human individuals. Only in-frame clones appear in the TCRdb table, and some are missing; sequencing was by immunoSEQ multiplex PCR. The sample includes 300,000 to 400,000 clones, roughly 84% of them seen just once. Sample: memory CD8+ T cells sorted from blood. The subset here: CD45RO+ cells pooled with CCR7-negative TemRA cells. The receptor set was obtained from a man aged 18-30 years in good health.

J is TRBJ2-3 and V is TRBV30; no reliable D call. CDR3 size: 15 residues. Germline V gene data show CDR1 as GTSNPN and CDR2 as SVGIG (reference sequence). V was cut by 2 bases and J by 0 bases, with 12 bases left in between. The CDR3 coding sequence is TGTGCCTGGAGTATACAGTCCACTAGCACAGATACGCAGTATTTT. Translated, it gives CAWSIQSTSTDTQYF.

This chain joins TRBV6-1 and TRBJ1-6, with no clear D. The CDR3 is 16 residues long. Trimming pared 4 bases from V and 3 bases from J, leaving 13 bases between. Germline-derived CDR1 and CDR2 are MNHNS and SASEGT. CDR3 bases: TGTGCCAGCAGTGGGCTGGGTCGGGGCTATAATTCACCCCTCCACTTT. Amino acids: CASSGLGRGYNSPLHF.

This clone showed up just once. This chain links TRBV30 with TRBJ1-1; D possibly corresponds to TRBD1 (6 bases). The CDR3 runs 14 residues. Trimming took 0 bases from V and 3 from J, leaving 11 bases between them. CDR1 and CDR2 (germline): GTSNPN, SVGIG (reference sequence). The CDR3 spells CAWSVQGSDTEAFF. CDR3 bases: TGTGCCTGGAGTGTCCAGGGGTCGGACACTGAAGCTTTCTTT.

CDR3 protein: CASSGLAGHSYEQYF. CDR3 DNA: TGTGCCAGCAGTGGACTAGCGGGACATTCCTACGAGCAGTACTTC. V gene TRBV6-1 combines with J gene TRBJ2-7, with TRBD2 matching over 11 bases. Germline values: CDR1 MNHNS, CDR2 SASEGT. The J segment lost 1 base and the V segment lost 4 bases, leaving 3 bases of the junction unmatched. The CDR3 is made up of 15 amino acids.

This clone was counted ten times or more. The chain uses TRBV6-1 and TRBJ2-3; tentative D call: TRBD1 (6 bases). Trimming left V 0 bases short and J 0 bases short, with 10 bases between. This CDR3 spans 16 amino acids. Germline loops: CDR1 MNHNS, CDR2 SASEGT. The CDR3 DNA follows: TGTGCCAGCAGTGAAGCGCGTACAGGGAGCACAGATACGCAGTATTTT. Protein product: CASSEARTGSTDTQYF.

This chain links TRBV28 with TRBJ2-7; D perhaps matches TRBD2 (6 bases). CDR3 length equals 11 residues. V lost 11 bases to trimming and J lost 1 base, with 9 bases between them. Germline V gives CDR1 MDHEN, CDR2 SYDVKM. The CDR3 reads CAGGASYEQYF. CDR3 in DNA: TGTGCCGGCGGGGCTTCCTACGAGCAGTACTTC. The whole variable domain, filled in from reference TRBV28 and TRBJ2-7, reads DVKVTQSSRYLVKRTGEKVFLECVQDMDHENMFWYRQDPGLGLRLIYFSYDVKMKEKGDIPEGYSVSREKKERFSLILESASTNQTSMYLCAGGASYEQYFGPGTRLTVT.

Ten or more counts support this clone. As DNA, the CDR3 is TGTGCCTCCACGGGTACCGACAGGGCCGGATATGGAGCTTTCTTT. It codes for CASTGTDRAGYGAFF. The chain carries TRBV30 and TRBJ1-1; TRBD1 matches 7 bases. Looked up from germline, CDR1 is GTSNPN and CDR2 is SVGIG (reference sequence). The trim removed 7 bases at V and 10 bases at J, leaving 21 bases unmatched. The CDR3 sequence is 15 residues long.

This chain joins TRBV5-4 and TRBJ2-1; no clear D. The V gene lost 5 bases and the J gene lost 4 bases, with 10 bases spanning the gap. Germline CDR1 and CDR2: SGHNT and YYREEE (reference sequence). This CDR3 region has 13 residues. DNA of the CDR3: TGTGCCAGCAGGTATTCCAATTACAATGAGCAGTTCTTC. Its translation: CASRYSNYNEQFF.

This clone was counted a single time. The CDR3 region is CASSPEGQYSNQPQHF. In DNA, the CDR3 is TGTGCCAGCTCACCAGAGGGACAGTACAGCAATCAGCCCCAGCATTTT. The chain employs TRBV18 and TRBJ1-5, with TRBD1 matching over 7 bases. V gave up 2 bases and J gave up 1 base; unmatched junction bases: 5. Germline loops: CDR1 KGHSH, CDR2 LQKENI. This CDR3 is 16 amino acids long. Variable domain in full (rest from reference TRBV18 and TRBJ1-5): NAGVMQNPRHLVRRRGQEARLRCSPMKGHSHVYWYRQLPEEGLKFMVYLQKENIIDESGMPKERFSAEFPKEGPSILRIQQVVRGDSAAYFCASSPEGQYSNQPQHFGDGTRLSIL.

The chain recombines TRBV11-2 with TRBJ1-4, with 7 bases aligning to TRBD1. This CDR3 has 15 amino acids. Germline lookup yields CDR1 SGHAT and CDR2 FQNNGV. Trimming took 0 bases from V and 10 from J; bases not matched to a gene: 8. CDR3 protein: CASSLDFGTEGKLFF. CDR3 sequence (DNA): TGTGCCAGCAGCTTAGATTTTGGGACAGAAGGAAAACTGTTTTTT.

The table lists this clone with a count of one. The rearrangement joins TRBV6-1 to TRBJ1-2, with D maybe TRBD1 (6 bases). Germline V CDR1 and CDR2: MNHNS, SASEGT. Trimming took 0 bases from V and 4 from J, leaving 15 bases between them. The CDR3 contains 16 residues. The CDR3 loop reads CASSEAISDSLYGYTF. CDR3 DNA: TGTGCCAGCAGTGAAGCTATCTCGGACAGCCTCTATGGCTACACCTTC.

The chain links TRBV4-1 to TRBJ2-5, with 7 bases lining up with TRBD2. Looked up from germline, CDR1 is MGHRA and CDR2 is YSYEKL. Germline trimming cut 1 base from V and 0 bases from J; bases unmatched to any gene: 8. There are 17 residues in the CDR3. The CDR3 loop reads CASSQVLAGLDQETQYF. Written as DNA, the CDR3 is TGCGCCAGCAGCCAAGTGTTAGCGGGCCTAGACCAAGAGACCCAGTACTTC.

The CDR3 sequence is CAINGLPGRYEQFF. The CDR3 nucleotides read TGTGCCATCAACGGACTGCCCGGGAGATATGAGCAGTTCTTC. J is TRBJ2-1 and V is TRBV10-3; D may be TRBD2 (6 bases). V was clipped by 7 bases and J by 8 bases, with 18 bases between them. From germline, CDR1 is ENHRY and CDR2 SYGVKD. The CDR3 is made up of 14 amino acids.

This clone was detected once. The V and J genes are TRBV6-5 and TRBJ2-5; TRBD2 matches at 7 bases. This CDR3 spans 14 amino acids. Germline CDR1 is MNHEY and CDR2 is SVGAGI. With V trimmed by 4 bases and J by 4 bases, 6 bases remained unmatched. The DNA for the CDR3 is TGTGCCAGCAGTTCCGTCAGGGAGGGAGAGACCCAGTACTTC. Translating it yields CASSSVREGETQYF.

The rearrangement links TRBV27 to TRBJ1-1; D is possibly TRBD1 (6 bases). V gave up 3 bases and J gave up 5 bases, with 16 bases separating them. From germline, CDR1 is MNHEY and CDR2 SMNVEV (reference sequence). The CDR3 spans 15 residues. The CDR3 DNA is TGTGCCAGCAGTTTGAGCAGGGGAACGGGTACTGAAGCTTTCTTT. Its translation: CASSLSRGTGTEAFF.

The chain has TRBV27 and TRBJ2-7, with 7 bases identical to TRBD1. The CDR3 loop spans 15 amino acids. The trim removed 6 bases at V and 1 base at J, leaving 9 bases unmatched. Germline CDR1 MNHEY, CDR2 SMNVEV (reference sequence). CDR3 nucleotide sequence: TGTGCCAGCAGGGCTCGAGGGGGCGCTTCCTACGAGCAGTACTTC. This sequence encodes CASRARGGASYEQYF.

The chain links TRBV30 to TRBJ2-3; no clear D gene. Germline V lookup: CDR1 GTSNPN, CDR2 SVGIG (reference sequence). The CDR3 contains 12 residues. V lost 2 bases to trimming and J lost 8 bases, with 11 bases between them. The CDR3 spells CAWSPTLGTQYF. The CDR3 DNA reads as TGTGCCTGGAGTCCGACTTTAGGTACGCAGTATTTT. The variable domain in full, with the rest retrieved from reference TRBV30 and TRBJ2-3, is SQTIHQWPATLVQPVGSPLSLECTVEGTSNPNLYWYRQAAGRGLQLLFYSVGIGQISSEVPQNLSASRPQDRQFILSSKKLLLSDSGFYLCAWSPTLGTQYFGPGTRLTVL.

The chain employs TRBV4-3 and TRBJ1-5, with D possibly being TRBD1 (5 bases). Trimming took 1 base from V and 5 from J, leaving 15 bases between them. Looked up from germline, CDR1 is LGHNA and CDR2 is YSLEER. CDR3 length equals 16 residues. The CDR3 DNA sequence: TGCGCCAGCAGCCAAGCGTTCGACAGCTCCTATCAGCCCCAGCATTTT. Protein product: CASSQAFDSSYQPQHF.

The chain carries TRBV6-5 and TRBJ1-1, with 7 bases that match TRBD1. This CDR3 has 16 residues. V shed 2 bases, J shed 0 bases, and the junction held 6 bases outside the gene matches. Germline V lookup: CDR1 MNHEY, CDR2 SVGAGI. The DNA for the CDR3 is TGTGCCAGCAGTTACCGGGCAGGGGGTATGAACACTGAAGCTTTCTTT. This encodes CASSYRAGGMNTEAFF.

V and J are TRBV15 and TRBJ2-7, with 9 bases that match TRBD2. This CDR3 is 14 amino acids long. Germline CDR1 reads LNHNV; CDR2 reads YYDKDF (reference sequence). V lost 9 bases to trimming and J lost 3 bases; unmatched junction nucleotides: 9. The CDR3 sequence is CATSAGTSSYEQYF. CDR3 nucleotides: TGTGCCACTTCGGCCGGGACTAGCAGCTACGAGCAGTACTTC.

This chain uses TRBV27 with TRBJ2-2; D is possibly TRBD1 (6 bases). CDR1 is MNHEY, CDR2 SMNVEV, per germline (reference sequence). V lost 3 bases and J lost 4, with 12 bases in between. The CDR3 contains 15 residues. The CDR3 nucleotides read TGTGCCAGCAGTTTTGAACAGGGTGGCACCGGGGAGCTGTTTTTT. This translates into CASSFEQGGTGELFF.

The CDR3 sequence is CAWSADTLGYGYTF. The CDR3 DNA is TGTGCCTGGAGTGCGGACACTCTCGGGTATGGCTACACCTTC. The chain employs TRBV30 and TRBJ1-2, with a possible D match to TRBD1 (5 bases). Between the trimmed V and J ends, which lost 1 base and 5 bases, there was a span of 14 bases. Germline V lookup: CDR1 GTSNPN, CDR2 SVGIG (reference sequence). The CDR3 runs to 14 residues.

The rearrangement joins TRBV5-6 to TRBJ2-5; TRBD1 might be the D (5 bases). Trimming removed 0 bases from V and 0 bases from J, with 9 bases in between. The germline V gene has CDR1 SGHDT and CDR2 YYEEEE. The CDR3 loop spans 15 amino acids. The CDR3 DNA follows: TGTGCCAGCAGCTTGGGGTCAGGGTACCAAGAGACCCAGTACTTC. Amino acid sequence: CASSLGSGYQETQYF.

This clone was seen a few times. The DNA of the CDR3 is TGTGCCAGTAGTATCGACCTTATAGCGGGGGTGGGAGATACGCAGTATTTT. Protein: CASSIDLIAGVGDTQYF. The chain joins TRBV19 to TRBJ2-3, with 9 bases aligning to TRBD2. CDR1 and CDR2 from the germline V gene are LNHDA and SQIVND (reference sequence). The CDR3 contains 17 residues. V lost 3 bases, J lost 5 bases, and 12 bases stayed unmatched.

The rearrangement uses TRBV27 and TRBJ2-3, with TRBD2 matching over 10 bases. In germline, CDR1 is MNHEY, CDR2 SMNVEV (reference sequence). The V and J ends lost 3 bases and 5 bases, in that order; junction bases with no gene match: 8. The length of the CDR3 is 16 residues. In DNA, the CDR3 is TGTGCCAGCAGTTTTCTAGCGGGAGCGGTTCAAGATACGCAGTATTTT. Translated: CASSFLAGAVQDTQYF.

The chain has TRBV18 and TRBJ2-3, with no clear D. CDR3 length equals 13 residues. The V end was cut by 6 bases, the J end by 2 bases, with 9 bases between. Germline V lookup: CDR1 KGHSH, CDR2 LQKENI. The CDR3 reads CASSPHLTDTQYF. As DNA, the CDR3 is TGTGCCAGCTCTCCCCACCTCACAGATACGCAGTATTTT.

This clone was seen a handful of times. The chain employs TRBV4-1 and TRBJ2-2, with D possibly being TRBD2 (6 bases). The CDR3 sequence is 14 residues long. The ends were cut back, 2 bases at V and 7 bases at J, with 11 bases in the middle. Looked up from germline, CDR1 is MGHRA and CDR2 is YSYEKL. This chain's CDR3 is CASSQPGGSGELFF. CDR3 DNA: TGCGCCAGCAGCCAACCCGGAGGGAGCGGGGAGCTGTTTTTT.

This clone turned up a few times. The chain has TRBV11-2 and TRBJ1-5; the D gene is possibly TRBD1 (5 bases). The CDR3 loop spans 13 amino acids. V was trimmed by 4 bases and J by 5 bases, leaving 9 bases between them. The germline gives CDR1 SGHAT, CDR2 FQNNGV. CDR3 region: CASSSRGDQPQHF. The CDR3 DNA is TGTGCCAGCAGCTCCCGGGGGGATCAGCCCCAGCATTTT.

Comment on this clone: The same CDR3 can be traced to other DNA sequences in this sample. The chain has TRBV29-1 and TRBJ2-5; the D is unclear. V lost 1 base and J 0 bases, leaving 6 bases between the germline ends. CDR1 is SQVTM and CDR2 is ANQGSEA in the germline V gene. The length of the CDR3 is 13 residues. The CDR3 DNA reads as TGCAGCGTTGAAGGGGGAAACCAAGAGACCCAGTACTTC. Translating it yields CSVEGGNQETQYF.